This T cell receptor beta chain is from a study of identical twins. This clonotype has a count of ten or more. TCRdb passed the 5' RACE reads through MiXCR, listing each CDR3 protein once. The profile shows 200,000 to 300,000 distinct CDR3 sequences, about 13% of them singletons. The data were also submitted as part of a second study, on yellow fever vaccine responses in identical twins.

The sequenced material came from memory (CD45RO+) T cells sorted from blood. The clonotype was recovered from a woman under 30 in good health.

The CDR3 region is CASSVAPLAGVSGEQYF. In DNA, the CDR3 is TGTGCCAGCAGCGTAGCTCCCCTAGCGGGGGTGTCTGGTGAGCAGTATTTT. The V and J genes are TRBV9 and TRBJ2-3, with 10 bases that match TRBD2. The CDR3 consists of 17 residues. The V and J ends lost 0 bases and 11 bases, in that order; junction bases with no gene match: 15. Per the germline V gene, CDR1 is SGDLS and CDR2 is YYNGEE.